This T cell receptor (beta chain) was identified in a study of breast tumors, draining lymph nodes, adjacent tissues. Study-wide results and caveats: Tumor T cell lymph node origin was a supported hypothesis, not proven.

From the multiplex PCR reads, TCRdb called clonotypes with MiXCR, one entry per CDR3 protein. The sample lists 200,000 to 300,000 distinct CDR3 sequences; about 30% were seen once. Notes on this clonotype: Its antigen is still unknown.

CDR1 LNHNV and CDR2 YYDKDF come from the germline V gene (reference sequence). Trimming cost V 3 bases and J 5 bases; bases outside gene matches: 8. This CDR3 contains 16 residues. The lymph nodes were axillary draining lymph nodes from breast cancer patients. V is TRBV15 and J is TRBJ2-3, with 10 bases fitting TRBD1. Sequenced material: axillary lymph node tissue. The receptor comes from a female donor with breast cancer. Some clones in this sample may be carry-over from other donors' samples. The CDR3 DNA is TGTGCCACCAGCAGCTTAGCCGGACAGGGGGTAGATACGCAGTATTTT. Its protein is CATSSLAGQGVDTQYF.